This entry lists 25 T cell receptor beta chains sequenced from one sample in a study of T cell responses to AZD1222 COVID-19 vaccine. TCRdb keeps only in-frame clones here, not all; method: immunoSEQ multiplex PCR. The sample lists about 110,000 clones; more than 70% were seen once. The specimen was peripheral blood, collected on day 0 of AZD1222 vaccination. The source of these receptors is an adult in good health.

The genes are TRBV12-5 and TRBJ2-1; TRBD1 matches at 7 bases. The CDR3 sequence is 16 residues long. The germline CDR1 and CDR2 sequences are LGHNT and FRNRAP. J gave up 5 bases and V 4 bases, and 11 bases lay outside the gene matches. CDR3 nucleotide sequence: TGTGCTAGTGGTTCAAACAGGGGACCTCTAGACAATGAGCAGTTCTTC. Its protein is CASGSNRGPLDNEQFF.

This sequence joins TRBV6-2 or TRBV6-3 and TRBJ1-1; D unresolved. Trimming cost V 3 bases and J 0 bases, with 8 bases left between them. This CDR3 region has 14 residues. Germline V lookup: CDR1 MNHEY, CDR2 SVGEGT. The chain's CDR3 is CASSYLKMNTEAFF. The CDR3 DNA reads TGTGCCAGCAGTTATCTGAAGATGAACACTGAAGCTTTCTTT.

This clone was observed a handful of times. The rearrangement uses TRBV5-6 and TRBJ2-7, with 9 bases that match TRBD1. Trimming cost V 5 bases and J 4 bases; bases outside gene matches: 10. This CDR3 is built from 15 residues. CDR1 is SGHDT and CDR2 is YYEEEE in the germline V gene. In DNA form, the CDR3 reads TGTGCCAGCAGTCAATCGGGACAGGGATATTACGAGCAGTACTTC. Translating gives CASSQSGQGYYEQYF.

This clone has a single count. The chain links TRBV27 to TRBJ1-1; 12 bases are a match to TRBD1. The CDR3 contains 18 residues. Trimming cost V 5 bases and J 7 bases; bases outside gene matches: 17. CDR1 MNHEY and CDR2 SMNVEV come from the germline V gene (reference sequence). The CDR3 is CASSQDGFRDRGRSEAFF. CDR3 coding DNA: TGTGCCAGCAGTCAAGACGGGTTCCGGGACAGGGGGCGCAGTGAAGCTTTCTTT.

This rearrangement joins TRBV11-3 to TRBJ1-1; 8 bases match TRBD1. Per germline, CDR1 SGHNT and CDR2 YENEEA. V dropped 3 bases and J dropped 1; count of bases not matched to a gene: 4. The CDR3 loop spans 15 amino acids. CDR3 residues: CASSLRQGPNTEAFF. CDR3 coding DNA: TGTGCCAGCAGCTTGCGACAGGGGCCGAACACTGAAGCTTTCTTT.

This clone was recorded once. This rearrangement joins TRBV28 to TRBJ1-6, with TRBD1 matching over 7 bases. The CDR3 spans 16 residues. In germline, CDR1 is MDHEN, CDR2 SYDVKM. With V trimmed by 3 bases and J by 10 bases, 12 bases remained unmatched. DNA for the CDR3: TGTGCCAGCAGTTTTCCTGAGACAGGGTTAGACTCACCCCTCCACTTT. Translation gives CASSFPETGLDSPLHF.

V gene TRBV5-6 combines with J gene TRBJ2-7; tentative D call: TRBD1 (5 bases). The germline V and J ends were trimmed by 4 bases and 0 bases, with 14 bases remaining between them. Germline V gene data show CDR1 as SGHDT and CDR2 as YYEEEE. The CDR3 is 15 amino acids. DNA for the CDR3: TGTGCCAGCAGCCTACGACAGTTGAGCTCCTACGAGCAGTACTTC. Translated: CASSLRQLSSYEQYF. Full variable domain (missing parts from reference TRBV5-6 and TRBJ2-7): DAGVTQSPTHLIKTRGQQVTLRCSPKSGHDTVSWYQQALGQGPQFIFQYYEEEERQRGNFPDRFSGHQFPNYSSELNVNALLLGDSALYLCASSLRQLSSYEQYFGPGTRLTVT.

This clone has a single count. The chain has TRBV6-2 or TRBV6-3 and TRBJ2-7; no firm D call. Trimming cost V 0 bases and J 0 bases, with 12 bases left between them. The CDR3 has 16 residues. Germline CDR1 reads MNHEY; CDR2 reads SVGEGT. CDR3 nucleotide sequence: TGTGCCAGCAGTTACTCGATGGGTTCCAGCTCCTACGAGCAGTACTTC. Translated: CASSYSMGSSSYEQYF.

The chain uses TRBV2 and TRBJ2-2; TRBD2 matches at 8 bases. There are 15 residues in the CDR3. The V gene's germline CDR1 is SNHLY and CDR2 FYNNEI. Losses at the gene ends were 7 bases for V and 1 base for J; bases not matched to a gene: 5. The CDR3 region is CASKGSGENTGELFF. Here the CDR3 DNA reads TGTGCCAGCAAAGGTAGCGGGGAGAACACCGGGGAGCTGTTTTTT.

The chain employs TRBV5-1 and TRBJ2-2; no clear D gene. Germline V gene data show CDR1 as SGHRS and CDR2 as YFSETQ. V was trimmed by 0 bases and J by 5 bases, leaving 5 bases between them. The CDR3 sequence is 13 residues long. CDR3 nucleotide sequence: TGCGCCAGCAGCTTGGTTGTTACCGGGGAGCTGTTTTTT. This translates into CASSLVVTGELFF.

The chain carries TRBV29-1 and TRBJ2-1; no firm D call. The CDR3 spans 16 residues. V was shortened by 0 bases and J by 0 bases, with 12 bases between the two germline ends. Germline CDR1 and CDR2: SQVTM and ANQGSEA. The CDR3 DNA reads as TGCAGCGTTGAAGACGCCAGACTCACCTCCTACAATGAGCAGTTCTTC. Translating it yields CSVEDARLTSYNEQFF.

The chain carries TRBV5-1 and TRBJ1-2; D may be TRBD1 (5 bases). CDR3 length: 16 residues. Trimming shortened V by 3 bases and J by 8 bases, and 23 bases separated the two germline ends. Germline V gene data show CDR1 as SGHRS and CDR2 as YFSETQ. DNA of the CDR3: TGCGCCAGCAGCTCCACTCCGAAGGGGCCCACCGGGGGCTACACCTTC. Translation: CASSSTPKGPTGGYTF.

The chain combines TRBV11-3 with TRBJ2-2; 9 nucleotides line up with TRBD2. The CDR3 runs 16 residues. The junction had 5 bases not matched to a gene; V was cut back by 5 bases and J by 1 base. CDR1 is SGHNT, CDR2 YENEEA, per germline. The CDR3 DNA reads TGTGCCAGCAGCAACCGAGCGGGAGGGAACACCGGGGAGCTGTTTTTT. This gives the protein CASSNRAGGNTGELFF.

The V call is TRBV9, the J call TRBJ1-2, with 7 bases lining up with TRBD1. CDR1 is SGDLS and CDR2 is YYNGEE in the germline V gene. V was pared by 2 bases and J by 8 bases, with 9 bases of the junction left unmatched. The CDR3 has 14 amino acids. The DNA of the CDR3 is TGTGCCAGCAGCGTCGAAACAGGGGCAGGGGGCTACACCTTC. It specifies CASSVETGAGGYTF.

The chain carries TRBV4-2 and TRBJ1-1; D possibly corresponds to TRBD1 (6 bases). CDR1 LGHNA and CDR2 YNFKEQ come from the germline V gene. This CDR3 is built from 16 residues. V was pared by 0 bases and J by 2 bases, with 13 bases between. CDR3 nucleotides: TGTGCCAGCAGCCAAGATCCGGCAGGGGCAAACACTGAAGCTTTCTTT. Its translation: CASSQDPAGANTEAFF.

The J gene is TRBJ2-7, the V gene TRBV27; D gene unclear. This CDR3 region has 11 residues. Deletions cut 6 bases from V and 2 bases from J, with 5 bases between. Germline values: CDR1 MNHEY, CDR2 SMNVEV (reference sequence). The CDR3, as DNA: TGTGCCAGCAGGACGCCCTACGAGCAGTACTTC. Its protein is CASRTPYEQYF.

This sequence joins TRBV9 and TRBJ1-6; no reliable D call. Trimming took 4 bases from V and 5 from J, leaving 7 bases between them. The CDR3 extends over 13 amino acids. The V gene's germline CDR1 is SGDLS and CDR2 YYNGEE. The CDR3, as DNA: TGTGCCAGCAGCCTGGACGATAATTCACCCCTCCACTTT. It yields the protein CASSLDDNSPLHF.

The V call is TRBV5-8, the J call TRBJ1-4; 7 bases align to TRBD1. Trimming took 4 bases from V and 6 from J; bases not matched to a gene: 6. Germline assignment: CDR1 SGHTS and CDR2 YDEGEE. The CDR3 has 14 residues. DNA for the CDR3: TGTGCCAGCAGCCAGACAGGGAGGGATGAAAAACTGTTTTTT. Protein product: CASSQTGRDEKLFF.

The genes are TRBV28 and TRBJ2-3; TRBD2 might be the D (7 bases). The CDR3 covers 14 residues. The V gene lost 11 bases and the J gene lost 0 bases, with 15 bases spanning the gap. From germline, CDR1 is MDHEN and CDR2 SYDVKM. The CDR3 nucleotides read TGTGCCTCCTGGGGGAGGGGGAGCACAGATACGCAGTATTTT. Its protein is CASWGRGSTDTQYF.

This chain links TRBV15 with TRBJ2-7; perhaps TRBD2 as D (6 bases). The CDR3 spans 15 residues. The V gene's germline CDR1 is LNHNV and CDR2 YYDKDF (reference sequence). Deletions cut 5 bases from V and 5 bases from J, with 19 bases between. The CDR3 is CATSGGLGGGDEQYF. CDR3 bases: TGTGCCACCAGCGGAGGGCTGGGGGGTGGTGACGAGCAGTACTTC.

The rearrangement joins TRBV7-9 to TRBJ2-4, with D uncertain. The germline V gene has CDR1 SEHNR and CDR2 FQNEAQ (reference sequence). V dropped 1 base and J dropped 7 bases, with 8 bases sitting between them. The length of the CDR3 is 13 residues. CDR3 sequence reads: CASSLDYSNIQYF. CDR3 nucleotide sequence: TGTGCCAGCAGCTTAGACTACAGCAACATTCAGTACTTC. The full variable domain, with the rest looked up from reference TRBV7-9 and TRBJ2-4, is DTGVSQNPRHKITKRGQNVTFRCDPISEHNRLYWYRQTLGQGPEFLTYFQNEAQLEKSRLLSDRFSAERPKGSFSTLEIQRTEQGDSAMYLCASSLDYSNIQYFGAGTRLSVL.

The chain employs TRBV2 and TRBJ1-1, with no clear D. CDR3 length: 15 residues. Germline V gene sequence: CDR1 SNHLY, CDR2 FYNNEI. The V gene lost 4 bases and the J gene lost 4 bases, with 16 bases spanning the gap. In DNA form, the CDR3 reads TGTGCCAGCAGTGGGGCGAAAGTTTACGCCACTGAAGCTTTCTTT. Translation gives CASSGAKVYATEAFF.

This chain links TRBV6-2 or TRBV6-3 with TRBJ2-1, with D uncertain. Per germline, CDR1 MNHEY and CDR2 SVGEGT. Trimming removed 0 bases at V and 7 bases at J, with 13 bases between. The CDR3 covers 15 residues. CDR3 bases: TGTGCCAGCAGTTACTCGAGTAGGTTTCCGAATGAGCAGTTCTTC. This gives the protein CASSYSSRFPNEQFF.

This clone was observed once. J is TRBJ2-7 and V is TRBV7-2; TRBD2 might be the D (6 bases). Trimming stripped 3 bases from V and 0 bases from J, with 12 bases between. The CDR3 contains 15 residues. The V gene's germline CDR1 is SGHTA and CDR2 FQGNSA. This CDR3 is CASSFGGAGSYEQYF. The CDR3 nucleotides are TGTGCCAGCAGCTTTGGAGGGGCAGGCTCCTACGAGCAGTACTTC. The full variable domain, its missing parts supplied by reference TRBV7-2 and TRBJ2-7, is GAGVSQSPSNKVTEKGKDVELRCDPISGHTALYWYRQSLGQGLEFLIYFQGNSAPDKSGLPSDRFSAERTGGSVSTLTIQRTQQEDSAVYLCASSFGGAGSYEQYFGPGTRLTVT.

The rearrangement links TRBV4-3 to TRBJ2-3; 10 positions match TRBD1. This CDR3 is built from 18 residues. Germline V lookup: CDR1 LGHNA, CDR2 YSLEER. The trim removed 1 base at V and 4 bases at J, leaving 11 bases unmatched. CDR3 loop: CASSQVYRGQGSADTQYF. CDR3 DNA sequence: TGCGCCAGCAGCCAAGTTTATCGGGGACAGGGGAGCGCAGATACGCAGTATTTT.